This T cell receptor beta chain was identified during a study of OX40 agonist ivuxolimab in advanced cancers. About the research overall: Clinicians treated patients with ivuxolimab, an agonistic anti-OX40 (CD134) antibody. Prior checkpoint blockade (anti-PD-1, anti-PD-L1 or anti-CTLA-4) was permitted; approximately 44% had it.

Exclusion applied to patients with autoimmune disease history or systemic immunosuppression. About this clone: The antigen is not known.

Profiling relied on immunoSEQ multiplex PCR, and the TCRdb table lists in-frame clones only, not all of them. The sample gives 59,000 or so clones, roughly 80% of which show up once; roughly 3.7% is in the top ten. Between the trimmed V and J ends, which lost 7 bases and 1 base, there was a span of 15 bases. Germline CDR1 SGHTA, CDR2 FQGNSA. The CDR3 length is 15 residues. General study points: What antigens the expanded peripheral T cells recognized was never established.

Material: CD4+ or CD8+ T cells sorted from blood, obtained in a trial of the OX40 agonist ivuxolimab. This receptor was identified in an adult with an advanced solid tumor such as melanoma, head and neck, liver or kidney cancer. This sequence joins TRBV7-2 and TRBJ2-3; D could derive from TRBD1 or TRBD2 (5 bases each). CDR3 region: CASMGVGRRTDTQYF. The CDR3 nucleotides are TGTGCCAGCATGGGGGTAGGACGCCGCACAGATACGCAGTATTTT.